These T cell receptor beta chains were read from a single sample in a study of T cells in Graves' hyperthyroidism and ophthalmopathy. TCRdb passed the multiplex PCR reads through MiXCR, listing each CDR3 protein once. The sample has 620,000 or so distinct CDR3 sequences; about 14% are singletons. The sample taken for sequencing was blood. The receptors shown here come from a woman aged 50 to 60 with Graves' ophthalmopathy. Each CDR3 is given with its conserved first and last residue. Each record gives: J gene, D gene, clone size, V gene, CDR3 protein, CDR3 DNA. A D gene is named only where the DNA matches it firmly. A row's size may be missing; if present it is once, few, many or a size class.

TRBJ2-7,.,many,TRBV27,CASSLMRGHSYEQYF,TGTGCCAGCAGTTTAATGCGGGGGCACTCCTACGAGCAGTACTTC
TRBJ2-3,.,.,TRBV19,CASSIWGSTDTQYF,TGTGCCAGTAGTATCTGGGGAAGCACAGATACGCAGTATTTT
TRBJ1-2,TRBD1,.,TRBV24-1,CATSESPGQGEGVYGYTF,TGTGCCACCAGTGAAAGCCCGGGACAGGGAGAAGGGGTCTATGGCTACACCTTC
TRBJ1-3,TRBD1,few,TRBV2,CASSEAGTGVVGNTIYF,TGTGCCAGCAGTGAAGCGGGGACAGGGGTAGTTGGAAACACCATATATTTT
TRBJ1-3,.,.,TRBV7-9,CASSARTSGNTIYF,TGTGCCAGCAGCGCCCGGACCTCTGGAAACACCATATATTTT
TRBJ2-7,.,many,TRBV3-1,CASSQVRGRDYEQYF,TGTGCCAGCAGCCAAGTTAGGGGGAGAGACTACGAGCAGTACTTC
TRBJ1-4,TRBD1,few,TRBV28,CASSLNLVQGAGKLFF,TGTGCCAGCAGTTTAAATTTGGTCCAGGGGGCAGGAAAACTGTTTTTT
TRBJ2-2,TRBD2,.,TRBV20-1,CSAREGSGRTTGELFF,TGCAGTGCTAGAGAAGGTAGCGGGAGGACCACCGGGGAGCTGTTTTTT
TRBJ2-1,TRBD2,many,TRBV11-3,CASSLGTSGTKQFF,TGTGCCAGCAGCTTGGGTACTAGCGGGACGAAGCAGTTCTTC
TRBJ2-5,TRBD2,.,TRBV27,CASSSWGLAGAKETQYF,TGTGCCAGCAGTTCATGGGGACTAGCGGGGGCCAAAGAGACCCAGTACTTC
TRBJ2-7,.,many,TRBV7-9,CASSIRGPYEQYF,TGTGCCAGCAGCATAAGGGGCCCCTACGAGCAGTACTTC
TRBJ2-7,TRBD2,many,TRBV5-1,CASSLGLADYYEQYF,TGCGCCAGCAGCTTGGGACTAGCGGACTACTACGAGCAGTACTTC
TRBJ2-2,.,many,TRBV6-6,CASSYSTYGTGELFF,TGTGCCAGCAGTTACTCGACCTATGGGACCGGGGAGCTGTTTTTT
TRBJ1-2,TRBD1,many,TRBV5-6,CASSLSEGQLIYGYTF,TGTGCCAGCAGCTTGTCAGAGGGACAGCTGATCTATGGCTACACCTTC
TRBJ2-7,TRBD2,many,TRBV6-2/TRBV6-3,CASKKLAGDSYEQYF,TGTGCCAGCAAAAAACTAGCGGGAGACTCCTACGAGCAGTACTTC
TRBJ2-7,.,many,TRBV2,CASSIRGDGPYEQYF,TGTGCCAGCAGTATCAGGGGCGATGGACCCTACGAGCAGTACTTC
TRBJ1-2,TRBD1,few,TRBV5-1,CASSLGGTEGYGYTF,TGCGCCAGCAGCTTGGGAGGGACAGAGGGATATGGCTACACCTTC
TRBJ2-3,.,few,TRBV5-1,CASSLGVRTTSTDTQYF,TGCGCCAGCAGCTTGGGGGTCAGGACTACTAGCACAGATACGCAGTATTTT
TRBJ2-7,.,many,TRBV7-9,CASSWDSYEQYF,TGTGCCAGCAGTTGGGACTCCTACGAGCAGTACTTC
TRBJ1-6,TRBD1,many,TRBV2,CASSAQGALNSPLHF,TGTGCCAGCAGTGCCCAGGGGGCCCTAAATTCACCCCTCCACTTT
TRBJ1-1,.,many,TRBV7-9,CASSVRTANTEAFF,TGTGCCAGCAGCGTAAGAACAGCGAACACTGAAGCTTTCTTT
TRBJ2-5,TRBD1,few,TRBV24-1,CATSDWTGGAETQYF,TGTGCCACCAGTGACTGGACAGGGGGCGCGGAGACCCAGTACTTC
TRBJ2-1,TRBD1,many,TRBV28,CASSPDREYAEQFF,TGTGCCAGCAGTCCCGACAGGGAGTATGCTGAGCAGTTCTTC
TRBJ2-1,.,many,TRBV6-5,CASSYSSGLEQFF,TGTGCCAGCAGTTACTCGAGTGGGTTAGAGCAGTTCTTC
TRBJ2-1,TRBD2,.,TRBV6-2/TRBV6-3,CATHRTSGSYNEQFF,TGTGCCACCCACCGGACTAGCGGGAGTTACAATGAGCAGTTCTTC
TRBJ2-1,.,few,TRBV20-1,CSASMGGGGDEQFF,TGCAGTGCTAGTATGGGTGGAGGAGGGGATGAGCAGTTCTTC
TRBJ1-6,.,.,TRBV7-9,CASNLGGDNSPLHF,TGTGCCAGCAATTTAGGTGGGGATAATTCACCCCTCCACTTT
TRBJ2-1,.,.,TRBV27,CASRTPYNEQFF,TGTGCCAGCCGGACACCCTACAATGAGCAGTTCTTC
TRBJ1-2,.,many,TRBV12-3/TRBV12-4,CASSRGHYGYTF,TGTGCCAGCAGCCGGGGCCACTATGGCTACACCTTC
TRBJ1-5,TRBD1,few,TRBV6-2/TRBV6-3,CASSSRGTGSSNQPQHF,TGTGCCAGCAGTTCGAGGGGGACAGGGAGTAGCAATCAGCCCCAGCATTTT
TRBJ1-4,.,.,TRBV7-2,CASTMAAGENLFF,TGTGCCAGCACCATGGCGGCGGGTGAGAACCTGTTTTTT